These 26 T cell receptor beta chains share one sample of origin, sequenced in a study of control samples from healthy donors and cancer patients. Here immunoSEQ multiplex PCR was the method, and the copy in TCRdb shows in-frame clones only, minus some. The sample records around 180,000 clones, approximately 91% being singletons. Input material: blood. Source of these receptors: a woman in her thirties or forties in good health.

The rearrangement joins TRBV5-1 to TRBJ1-1, with D unresolved. Trimming removed 0 bases at V and 0 bases at J, with 9 bases between. Per germline, CDR1 SGHRS and CDR2 YFSETQ. The length of the CDR3 is 15 residues. The CDR3 DNA sequence: TGCGCCAGCAGCTTGGATGGAGGGTTGAACACTGAAGCTTTCTTT. This gives the protein CASSLDGGLNTEAFF.

V and J are TRBV4-1 and TRBJ2-1; 9 nucleotides agree with TRBD1. CDR1 and CDR2 (germline): MGHRA, YSYEKL. V lost 0 bases and J lost 12; bases outside the gene matches: 6. The CDR3 has 14 amino acids. The chain's CDR3 is CASSQEGQGGWQFF. The CDR3 region has the DNA TGCGCCAGCAGCCAAGAGGGACAGGGTGGTTGGCAGTTCTTC.

The V and J genes are TRBV5-1 and TRBJ1-1; 8 nucleotides match TRBD1. Germline trimming cut 7 bases from V and 0 bases from J; bases unmatched to any gene: 11. Germline V lookup: CDR1 SGHRS, CDR2 YFSETQ. The CDR3 has 16 residues. Here the CDR3 reads CASGRRTGSLNTEAFF. DNA of the CDR3: TGCGCCAGCGGTCGTAGGACAGGGTCGTTGAACACTGAAGCTTTCTTT.

This sequence joins TRBV7-9 and TRBJ2-3, with 9 bases lining up with TRBD2. Losses at the gene ends were 5 bases for V and 5 bases for J; bases not matched to a gene: 14. The germline V gene has CDR1 SEHNR and CDR2 FQNEAQ (reference sequence). The CDR3 covers 17 residues. The CDR3 reads CASSGDGTSPWIDTQYF. CDR3 nucleotide sequence: TGTGCCAGCAGCGGAGATGGGACTAGCCCTTGGATAGATACGCAGTATTTT.

The chain carries TRBV11-3 and TRBJ1-3; TRBD1 might be the D (5 bases). Trimming shortened V by 3 bases and J by 10 bases, and 10 bases separated the two germline ends. CDR3 length equals 12 residues. Germline CDR1 is SGHNT and CDR2 is YENEEA. CDR3 residues: CASSLVGGTIYF. The DNA for the CDR3 is TGTGCCAGCAGCTTGGTCGGGGGGACCATATATTTT.

Here the CDR3 DNA reads TGTGCCATCAGTGAGTCCGAGGGGGGAAGGGGCCCATCGCGAGGCTACACCTTC. It encodes CAISESEGGRGPSRGYTF. The chain combines TRBV10-3 with TRBJ1-2; the D gene is possibly TRBD1 (6 bases). The V gene lost 0 bases and the J gene lost 8 bases, with 25 bases spanning the gap. CDR1 is ENHRY and CDR2 is SYGVKD in the germline V gene. CDR3 length: 18 residues.

The chain employs TRBV6-5 and TRBJ1-4; maybe TRBD1 (6 bases). The CDR3 runs 12 residues. V lost 8 bases and J lost 5, with 9 bases in between. Per the germline V gene, CDR1 is MNHEY and CDR2 is SVGAGI. The CDR3 region is CASGTGNEKLFF. Here the CDR3 DNA reads TGTGCCAGCGGCACAGGGAATGAAAAACTGTTTTTT.

The rearrangement joins TRBV29-1 to TRBJ2-7, with D perhaps matching TRBD1 (5 bases). V lost 4 bases, J lost 4 bases, and 8 bases lay in between. The V gene's germline CDR1 is SQVTM and CDR2 ANQGSEA. The CDR3 spans 11 residues. CDR3 sequence (DNA): TGCAGCGTTGGGGGCTTTTACGAGCAGTACTTC. This gives the protein CSVGGFYEQYF.

V gene TRBV15 combines with J gene TRBJ1-2, with D maybe TRBD1 (5 bases). Germline CDR1 is LNHNV and CDR2 is YYDKDF (reference sequence). CDR3 length equals 16 residues. With 2 bases removed from V and 1 base from J, the gap between germline ends came to 14 bases. The DNA of the CDR3 is TGTGCCACCAGCAGACCTCAAGGGGCCTTTAACTATGGCTACACCTTC. Translating it yields CATSRPQGAFNYGYTF.

This chain connects TRBV21-1 to TRBJ1-1. TRBV21-1 is designated a pseudogene. CDR3 length: 14 amino acids. Here the CDR3 reads CASSNGERMNEGFF. The CDR3 DNA sequence: TGTGCCAGCAGCAATGGGGAAAGAATGAATGAAGGTTTCTTT.

This rearrangement joins TRBV5-6 to TRBJ1-2; D is unresolved. The V gene lost 5 bases and the J gene lost 8 bases, with 13 bases spanning the gap. The CDR3 extends over 12 amino acids. Germline loops: CDR1 SGHDT, CDR2 YYEEEE. The CDR3 spells CASRVSLGGYTF. The CDR3 nucleotides are TGTGCCAGCAGAGTATCCCTAGGGGGCTACACCTTC. Using reference TRBV5-6 and TRBJ1-2 for the parts outside the CDR3, the full variable domain is DAGVTQSPTHLIKTRGQQVTLRCSPKSGHDTVSWYQQALGQGPQFIFQYYEEEERQRGNFPDRFSGHQFPNYSSELNVNALLLGDSALYLCASRVSLGGYTFGSGTRLTVV.

The chain uses TRBV5-1 and TRBJ1-4; no firm D call. Per germline, CDR1 SGHRS and CDR2 YFSETQ. This CDR3 region has 14 residues. The germline V and J ends were trimmed by 5 bases and 3 bases, with 11 bases remaining between them. CDR3 loop: CASSEGNPNEKLFF. CDR3 coding DNA: TGCGCCAGCAGTGAGGGTAACCCTAATGAAAAACTGTTTTTT.

This chain connects TRBV6-1 to TRBJ2-7; D uncertain. CDR3 length equals 14 residues. Germline loops: CDR1 MNHNS, CDR2 SASEGT. Trimming left V 2 bases short and J 0 bases short, with 8 bases between. Here the CDR3 reads CASSEQAPSYEQYF. In DNA, the CDR3 is TGTGCCAGCAGTGAACAGGCCCCCTCCTACGAGCAGTACTTC.

The V and J genes are TRBV4-1 and TRBJ2-3; 10 bases fit TRBD2. This CDR3 is 16 amino acids long. Germline CDR1 is MGHRA and CDR2 is YSYEKL. V lost 1 base, J lost 6 bases, and 7 bases stayed unmatched. The DNA of the CDR3 is TGCGCCAGCAGCCAAGGGCCGGGACTAGCGACGGATACGCAGTATTTT. This gives the protein CASSQGPGLATDTQYF.

V gene TRBV5-1 combines with J gene TRBJ1-5; possible D gene TRBD1, 6 bases. Germline CDR1 and CDR2: SGHRS and YFSETQ. The CDR3 is made up of 14 amino acids. The V and J ends lost 2 bases and 3 bases respectively, with 9 bases between them. The DNA of the CDR3 is TGCGCCAGCAGCTTAGGGGGAAACAATCAGCCCCAGCATTTT. As protein: CASSLGGNNQPQHF.

The chain joins TRBV4-1 to TRBJ2-7, with D possibly being TRBD1 (6 bases). CDR1 and CDR2 (germline): MGHRA, YSYEKL. Trimming left V 2 bases short and J 3 bases short, with 14 bases between. This CDR3 spans 15 amino acids. The CDR3 is CASSQQTGPSYEQYF. In DNA, the CDR3 is TGCGCCAGCAGCCAACAGACAGGCCCCAGCTACGAGCAGTACTTC.

This chain uses TRBV3-1 (or the pseudogene TRBV3-2) with TRBJ1-2, with D perhaps TRBD1 (5 bases). The ends were cut back, 0 bases at V and 4 bases at J, with 18 bases in the middle. Germline CDR1 LGHDT, CDR2 YNNKEL (reference sequence). CDR3 length: 17 amino acids. CDR3 coding DNA: TGTGCCAGCAGCCAAGATCGGGGCCTCAGTACAGTCTATGGCTACACCTTC. It yields the protein CASSQDRGLSTVYGYTF.

J is TRBJ2-2 and V is TRBV4-2, with 7 nucleotides matching TRBD1. From germline, CDR1 is LGHNA and CDR2 YNFKEQ. The CDR3 length is 16 residues. V shed 2 bases and J 4 bases; nucleotides not matched to a gene: 7. Here the CDR3 DNA reads TGTGCCAGCAGCCAAATAGGGGGCGACTTCACCGGGGAGCTGTTTTTT. Translating it yields CASSQIGGDFTGELFF.

The genes are TRBV3-1 (or the pseudogene TRBV3-2) and TRBJ1-5; no firm D call. V dropped 1 base and J dropped 7 bases, with 8 bases sitting between them. This CDR3 contains 13 residues. Germline V gene sequence: CDR1 LGHDT, CDR2 YNNKEL (reference sequence). The CDR3 nucleotides read TGTGCCAGCAGCCAAGGCCTCCGGCAGCCCCAGCATTTT. Amino acids: CASSQGLRQPQHF.

The V and J genes are TRBV27 and TRBJ1-2, with D maybe TRBD1 (6 bases). Germline assignment: CDR1 MNHEY and CDR2 SMNVEV (reference sequence). Trimming took off 6 bases at V and 5 bases at J, with 16 bases between the two ends. The CDR3 is 14 residues long. Here the CDR3 reads CASSENRQVYGYTF. DNA for the CDR3: TGTGCCAGCAGCGAAAACAGACAGGTGTATGGCTACACCTTC.

The chain employs TRBV7-9 and TRBJ2-1, with D tentatively TRBD1 (6 bases). The CDR3 is 13 amino acids. V lost 1 base and J lost 6, with 7 bases in between. In germline, CDR1 is SEHNR, CDR2 FQNEAQ (reference sequence). In DNA form, the CDR3 reads TGTGCCAGCAGCTTAGAAGGGGGCAATGAGCAGTTCTTC. As protein: CASSLEGGNEQFF.

V gene TRBV19 combines with J gene TRBJ2-7; TRBD2 agrees at 10 bases. This CDR3 is built from 18 residues. Losses at the gene ends were 2 bases for V and 0 bases for J; bases not matched to a gene: 10. The germline gives CDR1 LNHDA, CDR2 SQIVND (reference sequence). CDR3: CASSIYLAGAASSYEQYF. The CDR3 DNA reads TGTGCCAGTAGTATATACCTAGCGGGGGCCGCAAGCTCCTACGAGCAGTACTTC.

This clone was recorded only once. This chain connects TRBV2 to TRBJ2-1; possible D gene TRBD1, 6 bases. Germline CDR1 is SNHLY and CDR2 is FYNNEI. The CDR3 extends over 14 amino acids. The V end was cut by 9 bases, the J end by 5 bases, with 17 bases between. CDR3 nucleotide sequence: TGTGCCAGAGACGTAGCCCCAGGGGACAATGAGCAGTTCTTC. Translated, it gives CARDVAPGDNEQFF.

V usage is TRBV19 and J usage is TRBJ2-3; D perhaps matches TRBD2 (5 bases). Germline assignment: CDR1 LNHDA and CDR2 SQIVND (reference sequence). The CDR3 is 15 residues long. With 7 bases removed from V and 1 base from J, the gap between germline ends came to 15 bases. Here the CDR3 DNA reads TGTGCCAGTACCTCGTGGGGAGCCGGCACAGATACGCAGTATTTT. As protein: CASTSWGAGTDTQYF.

V usage is TRBV10-3 and J usage is TRBJ1-3, with unresolved D. Germline V CDR1 and CDR2: ENHRY, SYGVKD. The CDR3 runs 16 residues. Deletions cut 3 bases from V and 0 bases from J, with 12 bases between. The DNA of the CDR3 is TGTGCCATCAGTGATGGCGGCGGCTCCTCTGGAAACACCATATATTTT. Translated: CAISDGGGSSGNTIYF.

The CDR3 protein is CASSSSGGSSYNEQFF. The CDR3 region has the DNA TGTGCCAGCAGCTCTAGCGGGGGGAGCTCCTACAATGAGCAGTTCTTC. The chain recombines TRBV7-6 with TRBJ2-1; the match to TRBD2 covers 11 bases. V trimming: 4 bases; J trimming: 0 bases; junction bases outside the gene matches: 2. The germline gives CDR1 SGHVS, CDR2 FNYEAQ. The CDR3 is 16 residues long.